The clone carrying this T cell receptor delta chain showed up just a few times. A single base is all that separates this from a far larger clone, so a read error is likely. This sample includes further DNA sequences coding for the same CDR3. Vgamma9/Vdelta2+ and Vdelta2-negative gammadelta T cells were flow-sorted from PBMC for bulk sequencing. TCRdb reanalysed the multiplex PCR reads with CATT. Among about 51,000 delta-chain clones, approximately 1.8% were seen once, and the ten largest hold roughly 24%. Trimming took 0 bases from V and 0 from J; bases not matched to a gene: 12. This CDR3 contains 20 residues. Germline-derived CDR1 and CDR2 are GEAIGNYY and EKD. This entry belongs to a study of γδ T cells in repeated Plasmodium falciparum infection.

The chain has TRDV2 and TRDJ1; 13 nucleotides line up with TRDD3. Matching the DNA to germline supplied the J gene, which TCRdb does not give. The specimen was gamma-delta T cells from blood. This receptor was obtained from a pool of human donors (malaria-infected and uninfected, not separated). The CDR3 DNA reads TGTGCCTGTGACACCCCTTTACTGGGGGATACGGTCATCGACACCGATAAACTCATCTTT. Translating gives CACDTPLLGDTVIDTDKLIF.